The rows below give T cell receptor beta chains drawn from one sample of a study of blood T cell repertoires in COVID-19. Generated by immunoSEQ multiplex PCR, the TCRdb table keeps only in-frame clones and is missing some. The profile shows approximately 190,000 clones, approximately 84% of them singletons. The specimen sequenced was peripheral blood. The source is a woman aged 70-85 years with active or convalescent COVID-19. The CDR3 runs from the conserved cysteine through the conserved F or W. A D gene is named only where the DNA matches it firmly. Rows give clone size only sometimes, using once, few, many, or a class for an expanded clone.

CASSSAGTTVNEQFF	TGTGCCAGCAGCTCCGCCGGGACTACCGTCAATGAGCAGTTCTTC	TRBV5-4	TRBJ2-1	NA	TRBD2
CASSLGGPSYNEQFF	TGTGCCAGCAGCTTAGGCGGGCCCTCCTACAATGAGCAGTTCTTC	TRBV7-3	TRBJ2-1	NA	NA
CASSGTGTGWEETQYF	TGTGCCAGCAGCGGGACGGGGACAGGGTGGGAAGAGACCCAGTACTTC	TRBV5-4	TRBJ2-5	NA	TRBD1
CASSLNRDRDAFF	TGCGCCAGCAGCCTGAACCGGGACAGGGACGCTTTCTTT	TRBV4-1	TRBJ1-1	NA	TRBD1
CASSIGPSFLASPLHF	TGTGCCAGTAGTATAGGCCCATCCTTCCTGGCTTCACCCCTCCACTTT	TRBV19	TRBJ1-6	NA	NA
CAIGILAGGADTQYF	TGTGCCATCGGGATACTAGCGGGAGGAGCAGATACGCAGTATTTT	TRBV10-3	TRBJ2-3	NA	TRBD2
CAWRPGWSSYEQYF	TGTGCCTGGAGGCCGGGGTGGAGCTCCTACGAGCAGTACTTC	TRBV30	TRBJ2-7	NA	NA
CASSHQRGPGRRMADTQYF	TGTGCCAGCAGCCACCAGAGGGGGCCAGGGAGGCGCATGGCAGATACGCAGTATTTT	TRBV3-1/TRBV3-2	TRBJ2-3	NA	NA
CASSQARARTEAFF	TGCGCCAGCAGCCAAGCCAGGGCAAGGACTGAAGCTTTCTTT	TRBV4-1	TRBJ1-1	NA	NA
CASSQDRGYTIYF	TGCGCCAGCAGCCAAGATCGGGGATACACCATATATTTT	TRBV4-1	TRBJ1-3	NA	NA
CASSAEMDRAGYTF	TGTGCCAGCAGTGCCGAGATGGACAGGGCTGGCTACACCTTC	TRBV2	TRBJ1-2	NA	TRBD1
CASSPTAHYNSPLHF	TGTGCCAGCAGTCCTACAGCCCACTATAATTCACCCCTCCACTTT	TRBV28	TRBJ1-6	once	NA
CASSGRGRGYTF	TGTGCCAGCAGCGGCAGGGGACGCGGCTACACCTTC	TRBV7-9	TRBJ1-2	NA	NA
CASSPPGNRETQYF	TGTGCCAGCAGCCCGCCGGGGAATAGGGAGACCCAGTACTTC	TRBV28	TRBJ2-5	NA	NA
CASSQDLFTAGSETQYF	TGCGCCAGCAGCCAAGACCTCTTCACGGCCGGGTCAGAGACCCAGTACTTC	TRBV4-1	TRBJ2-5	NA	NA
CASSPSAGLKYF	TGTGCCAGCAGTCCGAGCGCCGGACTTAAGTACTTC	TRBV28	TRBJ2-7	NA	NA
CASRDRTYEQYF	TGTGCCAGCAGGGACAGAACCTACGAGCAGTACTTC	TRBV6-6	TRBJ2-7	NA	NA
CASSSVSGYEQYF	TGTGCCAGCAGTTCAGTTAGCGGCTACGAGCAGTACTTC	TRBV12-3/TRBV12-4	TRBJ2-7	NA	NA
CASSAQRDTSLGGANVLTF	TGTGCCAGCTCAGCTCAACGGGACACCTCGCTTGGTGGGGCCAACGTCCTGACTTTC	TRBV18	TRBJ2-6	NA	NA
CASTGDRIYNEQFF	TGTGCCAGCACGGGGGACAGGATCTACAATGAGCAGTTCTTC	TRBV6-5	TRBJ2-1	few	TRBD1
CASSYPGQNYEQYF	TGTGCCAGCAGTTACCCGGGACAGAACTACGAGCAGTACTTC	TRBV5-8	TRBJ2-7	once	TRBD1
CATSDSGRTDTQYF	TGTGCCACCAGTGACAGCGGGAGAACAGATACGCAGTATTTT	TRBV24-1	TRBJ2-3	NA	TRBD2
CAIRTPLLGYTF	TGTGCCATTAGAACTCCCCTGCTCGGCTACACCTTC	TRBV28	TRBJ1-2	NA	NA
CASSLKATSSYEQYF	TGCGCCAGCAGCTTGAAGGCAACTAGTTCCTACGAGCAGTACTTC	TRBV5-1	TRBJ2-7	NA	NA
CASSQGEYEQYF	TGTGCCAGCAGTCAGGGCGAATACGAGCAGTACTTC	TRBV6-5	TRBJ2-7	once	NA
CASSISSGPVVEQYF	TGTGCCAGCAGTATTTCTAGCGGCCCCGTAGTCGAGCAGTACTTC	TRBV6-5	TRBJ2-7	NA	TRBD2
CASISAGPNTGELFF	TGTGCCAGTATTTCAGCGGGACCGAACACCGGGGAGCTGTTTTTT	TRBV19	TRBJ2-2	once	TRBD2
CASSQGDRDNSPLHF	TGTGCCAGCAGCCAAGGGGACAGGGATAATTCACCCCTCCACTTT	TRBV3-1/TRBV3-2	TRBJ1-6	once	TRBD1
CASPPGPRYSNQPQHF	TGTGCCAGCCCCCCGGGTCCCAGATATAGCAATCAGCCCCAGCATTTT	TRBV3-1/TRBV3-2	TRBJ1-5	NA	NA
CASSSLRRGLGANVLTF	TGTGCCAGCTCATCACTTAGAAGGGGGCTGGGGGCCAACGTCCTGACTTTC	TRBV18	TRBJ2-6	NA	TRBD1
CASSLPQGGSQPQHF	TGTGCCAGCAGTTTACCGCAGGGAGGCAGTCAGCCCCAGCATTTT	TRBV28	TRBJ1-5	NA	NA
CASSLSTGGVTEAFF	TGCGCCAGCAGCTTGTCGACAGGGGGAGTCACTGAAGCTTTCTTT	TRBV5-1	TRBJ1-1	many	TRBD1
CASSQRTNYGYTF	TGTGCCAGCAGCCAAAGGACAAACTATGGCTACACCTTC	TRBV3-1/TRBV3-2	TRBJ1-2	NA	NA
CASSLEFGLGYTF	TGTGCCAGCAGCTTAGAGTTCGGTCTCGGCTACACCTTC	TRBV11-2	TRBJ1-2	NA	NA
CAISDERGEGPDTQYF	TGTGCCATCAGTGACGAGAGGGGGGAGGGTCCAGATACGCAGTATTTT	TRBV10-3	TRBJ2-3	NA	NA
CASSQPSSYEQYF	TGTGCCAGCAGCCAGCCTAGCTCCTACGAGCAGTACTTC	TRBV14	TRBJ2-7	NA	NA
CASSGLYTGELFF	TGTGCCAGTAGCGGACTTTACACCGGGGAGCTGTTTTTT	TRBV19	TRBJ2-2	once	NA
CASSPRGLAGIYEQYF	TGTGCCAGCTCACCACGAGGACTAGCGGGGATCTACGAGCAGTACTTC	TRBV18	TRBJ2-7	NA	TRBD2
CASSDYPGQGAGTGELFF	TGTGCCAGCAGTGATTACCCGGGACAGGGGGCAGGAACCGGGGAGCTGTTTTTT	TRBV2	TRBJ2-2	NA	TRBD1
CASSRIQGATYNEQFF	TGCGCCAGCAGCCGAATCCAGGGGGCTACTTACAATGAGCAGTTCTTC	TRBV4-1	TRBJ2-1	NA	TRBD1